This T cell receptor beta chain was obtained from a study of brain T cells in children with intractable seizures. Measured with immunoSEQ multiplex PCR; TCRdb has only the in-frame clones, and not every one. The table includes 340,000 or so clones, about 93% detected once. This CDR3 has 15 residues. Deletions cut 4 bases from V and 3 bases from J, with 13 bases between. Looked up from germline, CDR1 is MDHEN and CDR2 is SYDVKM. Time point here: blood from clinic visit 5 months post-surgery; TSC patient then seizure free. The sequenced cases were selected for having the highest brain T cell transcript signatures. Before surgery, patients took at least one anti-epileptic drug.

The chain combines TRBV28 with TRBJ2-1, with TRBD2 as a possible D gene (6 bases). The source of this sequence is a boy younger than two with tuberous sclerosis and intractable seizures. This specimen was peripheral blood, taken 5 to 6 months after surgery. The CDR3, as DNA: TGTGCCAGCAGTTCCCCGGGACTCTTCTACAATGAGCAGTTCTTC. It yields the protein CASSSPGLFYNEQFF.